The source of this T cell receptor beta chain is a study of OX40 agonist ivuxolimab in advanced cancers. The CDR3 contains 15 residues. With 8 bases removed from V and 6 bases from J, the gap between germline ends came to 21 bases. Germline values: CDR1 MNHEY, CDR2 SMNVEV (reference sequence). Clones were read by immunoSEQ multiplex PCR, and TCRdb kept only the in-frame ones, dropping some. The table shows about 52,000 clones, with roughly 92% occurring only once. This sequence was found in an adult with an advanced solid tumor such as melanoma, head and neck, liver or kidney cancer. This chain links TRBV27 with TRBJ2-3; weak D call: TRBD2 (5 bases). Sample: CD4+ or CD8+ T cells sorted from blood, taken in a trial of the OX40 agonist ivuxolimab. Here the CDR3 DNA reads TGTGCCAGCGGCAACCCCCGCAACTGGGAGGATACGCAGTATTTT. Protein sequence: CASGNPRNWEDTQYF.